These T cell receptor beta chains were read from a single sample in a study of T cell responses to AZD1222 COVID-19 vaccine. Profiled with immunoSEQ multiplex PCR; TCRdb holds only in-frame clones, not every one. Seen here are around 180,000 clones, around nine tenths observed once, and the top ten hold approximately 0.5%. This specimen was peripheral blood, taken on day 0 of AZD1222 vaccination. All receptors derive from an adult in good health. The conserved cysteine and the conserved F or W are not part of the CDR3 here. The order of the fields is V gene, J gene, CDR3 protein.

TRBV19	TRBJ2-7	ASRTGSYEQY
TRBV10-3	TRBJ2-2	ATGVPAGELF
TRBV4-3	TRBJ2-1	ASSQDLGRQKQF
TRBV2	TRBJ2-7	ASSVGTINNNEQY
TRBV7-3	TRBJ1-6	ASSLGQGHSPLH
TRBV28	TRBJ2-2	ASSLMGVQPGELF
TRBV7-2	TRBJ1-6	ASRPVREGSYNSPLH
TRBV7-8	TRBJ1-1	ASSLGGENTEAF
TRBV24-1	TRBJ1-1	ATSDRTGGKETEAF
TRBV6-2/TRBV6-3	TRBJ2-5	ASSYSYRGGRETQY
TRBV6-5	TRBJ1-6	ASSYSGINSPLH
TRBV7-6	TRBJ2-1	ASSPGQGSYNEQF
TRBV30	TRBJ2-5	AWSVSRQETQY
TRBV12-2	TRBJ1-1	ASEGNTEAF
TRBV18	TRBJ1-2	ASSPYHPTPDRTYGYT
TRBV24-1	TRBJ2-1	ATSDGAYNEQF
TRBV18	TRBJ1-1	ASSPQGTEAF
TRBV27	TRBJ1-6	ASSFRIRGNSPLH
TRBV9	TRBJ1-4	ASSVAIGGRKEKLF
TRBV27	TRBJ2-5	ASRQMVGLETQY
TRBV9	TRBJ1-3	ASSVRAPDRNSGNTIY
TRBV4-3	TRBJ1-1	ASSQVSAGWDTEAF
TRBV7-9	TRBJ2-1	ASSLGLARDEQF
TRBV3-1/TRBV3-2	TRBJ1-4	ASSPSGGGNEKLF
TRBV3-1/TRBV3-2	TRBJ2-7	ASSPPGRVNEQY
TRBV25-1	TRBJ2-5	ATLPTGWIETQY
TRBV7-8	TRBJ1-3	ASSPSKTVNTIY
TRBV28	TRBJ1-6	ASSPPGTVSPLH
TRBV19	TRBJ2-7	ASTATGGGDRYEQY
TRBV19	TRBJ1-1	ASRTNFRVAEAF
TRBV10-3	TRBJ2-1	AISESASGGRTYNEQF
TRBV3-1/TRBV3-2	TRBJ2-7	ASSRGTGYEQY
TRBV30	TRBJ1-3	AWSEPGALSGNTIY
TRBV29-1	TRBJ1-3	SARGGAGNTIY
TRBV12-3/TRBV12-4	TRBJ1-6	ASIGVMSSPLH
TRBV28	TRBJ1-1	ASSSSGMRDTEAF
TRBV5-1	TRBJ2-2	ASSSAVANTGELF
TRBV10-2	TRBJ1-1	ASSQLSTGGLTEAF
TRBV19	TRBJ1-6	ASSLTGLYNSPLH
TRBV5-1	TRBJ1-2	ASSPGQGVGYT
TRBV11-2	TRBJ2-7	ASSLTDGSYEQY
TRBV9	TRBJ1-2	ASSVDGVRGAANYGYT
TRBV4-1	TRBJ2-2	ASSPHSLTSGNTGELF
TRBV5-1	TRBJ1-6	ASSLEGTGINSPLH
TRBV6-6	TRBJ1-6	ASSFPGGLNSPLH
TRBV28	TRBJ1-2	ASSQGEYGYT
TRBV6-5	TRBJ1-1	ASSGEDYGNTEAF
TRBV2	TRBJ1-5	ASSEGWGQGLISGQPQH
TRBV7-9	TRBJ2-7	ASSLLTGEQY
TRBV5-1	TRBJ2-5	ASSRWGFQETQY
TRBV6-4	TRBJ2-1	ASSELVRSEQF